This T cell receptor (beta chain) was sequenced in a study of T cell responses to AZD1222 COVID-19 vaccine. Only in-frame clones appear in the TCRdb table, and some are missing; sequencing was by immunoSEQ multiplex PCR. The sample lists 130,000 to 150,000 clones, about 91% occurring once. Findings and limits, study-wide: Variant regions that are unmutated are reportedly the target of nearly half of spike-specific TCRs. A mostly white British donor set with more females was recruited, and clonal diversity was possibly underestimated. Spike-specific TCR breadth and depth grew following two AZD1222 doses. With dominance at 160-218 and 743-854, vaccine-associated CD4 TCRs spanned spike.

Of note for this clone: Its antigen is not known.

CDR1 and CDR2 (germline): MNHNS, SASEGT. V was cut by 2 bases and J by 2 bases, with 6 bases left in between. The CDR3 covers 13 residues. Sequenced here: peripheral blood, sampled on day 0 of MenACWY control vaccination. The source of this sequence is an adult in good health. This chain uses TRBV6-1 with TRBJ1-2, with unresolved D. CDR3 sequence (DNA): TGTGCCAGCAGTGAATTGATGAACTATGGCTACACCTTC. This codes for CASSELMNYGYTF.